The text below deals with one T cell receptor (beta chain). The data stem from a study of human T cells and chemical hapten exposure. The J segment lost 2 bases and the V segment lost 1 base, leaving 9 bases of the junction unmatched. Per the germline V gene, CDR1 is LGHNA and CDR2 is YSLEER. The CDR3 consists of 19 residues. The time point here: pre-sensitization, week 0. Documented treatment: therapeutic diphenylcyclopropenone sensitization with weekly scalp DPC. MiXCR was run by TCRdb on the RACE reads, yielding one entry per CDR3 protein. The sample has around 300,000 distinct CDR3 sequences, about 5% seen once.

The clonotype comes from a woman aged 18-30 years with alopecia areata. Some clones in this sample may be carry-over from other donors' samples. The starting material was whole blood, obtained in connection with sensitization to the hapten diphenylcyclopropenone (DPC). This chain uses TRBV4-3 with TRBJ2-6, with 9 bases fitting TRBD1. The CDR3 coding sequence is TGCGCCAGCAGCCAAGTTTTCACAGGGGGCCTAGCTGGGGCCAACGTCCTGACTTTC. Translating gives CASSQVFTGGLAGANVLTF.